This T cell receptor (beta chain) originates from a study of OX40 agonist ivuxolimab in advanced cancers. Study context: Patients received ivuxolimab, an agonistic anti-OX40 (CD134) antibody.

This CDR3 spans 14 amino acids. The V end lost 5 bases, the J end lost 1 base, and 6 bases lay between the germline ends. CDR1 is SNHLY and CDR2 is FYNNEI in the germline V gene. Points from the study as a whole: In the expanded peripheral T cells, antigen specificity was never determined. Normalized expansion of T-cell clones was also low for some nonresponders. The 0.1-3.0 mg/kg partial responders had among the lowest clonal expansion.

Details on this clone: What it binds is not known.

Using immunoSEQ multiplex PCR, the repertoire was profiled, and TCRdb retains in-frame clones only, with some absent. The data hold fewer than 80,000 clones, with 80% to 90% observed a single time. The specimen was CD4+ or CD8+ T cells sorted from blood, collected in a trial of the OX40 agonist ivuxolimab. The J gene is TRBJ2-6, the V gene TRBV2; D not certain. The clonotype comes from an adult with an advanced solid tumor such as melanoma, head and neck, liver or kidney cancer. Here the CDR3 reads CASSYRSGANVLTF. The CDR3 DNA follows: TGTGCCAGCAGTTACCGGTCTGGGGCCAACGTCCTGACTTTC.